What follows are 14 T cell receptor beta chains derived from one specimen sequenced in a study of cytomegalovirus exposure and HLA in healthy donors. The data were produced by immunoSEQ multiplex PCR, yet TCRdb's version contains in-frame clones alone and is incomplete. Found here are more than 300,000 clones, approximately 90% of them singletons; the top ten hold 0.83%. The sequencing input was PBMCs. These receptors originate from a woman in her late teens or twenties in good health and CMV-seronegative.

For the CDR3, the DNA is TGTGCCAGCAGCCTAGGGGTGAGACAGGGGAACACTGAAGCTTTCTTT. It is translated as CASSLGVRQGNTEAFF. The J gene is TRBJ1-1, the V gene TRBV5-4; 7 bases map to TRBD1. J gave up 1 base and V 4 bases, and 10 bases lay outside the gene matches. The CDR3 contains 16 residues. Per germline, CDR1 SGHNT and CDR2 YYREEE (reference sequence).

The rearrangement joins TRBV6-1 to TRBJ1-5; 8 bases line up with TRBD1. CDR3 size: 15 residues. The V segment lost 9 bases and the J segment 10 bases; nucleotides outside the gene matches: 17. Germline assignment: CDR1 MNHNS and CDR2 SASEGT. The CDR3 region is CASLLNAGQVSPQHF. The DNA of the CDR3 is TGTGCCAGTCTGCTAAATGCGGGACAGGTTTCTCCCCAGCATTTT.

The chain joins TRBV28 to TRBJ2-2; 8 bases are a match to TRBD1. CDR1 and CDR2 from the germline V gene are MDHEN and SYDVKM. The ends lost 6 bases at V and 6 bases at J; junction bases unmatched: 9. CDR3 length: 15 residues. DNA for the CDR3: TGTGCCAGCAGGAGACCAGGGGGCCAGGCCGGGGAGCTGTTTTTT. Encoded protein: CASRRPGGQAGELFF.

This clone was recorded a few times. The chain carries TRBV15 and TRBJ1-1; possible D gene TRBD1, 5 bases. The V end was cut by 4 bases, the J end by 0 bases, with 9 bases between. This CDR3 contains 14 residues. The germline CDR1 and CDR2 sequences are LNHNV and YYDKDF (reference sequence). In DNA form, the CDR3 reads TGTGCCACCAGCACTTCCAGGGTGAACACTGAAGCTTTCTTT. This gives the protein CATSTSRVNTEAFF. The variable domain in full, completed from reference TRBV15 and TRBJ1-1, reads DAMVIQNPRYQVTQFGKPVTLSCSQTLNHNVMYWYQQKSSQAPKLLFHYYDKDFNNEADTPDNFQSRRPNTSFCFLDIRSPGLGDTAMYLCATSTSRVNTEAFFGQGTRLTVV.

CDR3 bases: TGTGCCAGCAGTTACTCCCTCCAGGCGAACACTGAAGCTTTCTTT. Amino acids: CASSYSLQANTEAFF. V and J are TRBV6-6 and TRBJ1-1; D is unclear. The ends were cut back, 0 bases at V and 1 base at J, with 9 bases in the middle. The CDR3 loop spans 15 amino acids. Germline-derived CDR1 and CDR2 are MNHNY and SVGAGI (reference sequence).

V usage is TRBV5-8 and J usage is TRBJ2-1; 10 bases map to TRBD1. Germline trimming cut 3 bases from V and 10 bases from J; bases unmatched to any gene: 1. Germline lookup yields CDR1 SGHTS and CDR2 YDEGEE. The CDR3 has 12 amino acids. The CDR3: CASSWTGGEQFF. The CDR3 DNA is TGTGCCAGCAGCTGGACAGGGGGAGAGCAGTTCTTC.

The V call is TRBV2, the J call TRBJ1-1; D remains ambiguous. V shed 0 bases and J shed 6 bases, with 20 bases lying between them. Germline V gene sequence: CDR1 SNHLY, CDR2 FYNNEI. The CDR3 runs to 17 residues. The CDR3 DNA follows: TGTGCCAGCAGTGAAGCGAATAGTGGACTATCGGTCTCTGAAGCTTTCTTT. It yields the protein CASSEANSGLSVSEAFF.

This chain joins TRBV6-1 and TRBJ2-7; D possibly corresponds to TRBD2 (5 bases). Germline-derived CDR1 and CDR2 are MNHNS and SASEGT. V was trimmed by 4 bases and J by 5 bases, leaving 15 bases between them. This CDR3 has 14 amino acids. The CDR3 sequence: CASSGLLVAHEQYF. DNA of the CDR3: TGTGCCAGCAGTGGATTACTAGTTGCCCACGAGCAGTACTTC.

The gene calls are TRBV5-6 and TRBJ2-7; D is unclear. The CDR3 extends over 13 amino acids. V was shortened by 1 base and J by 2 bases, with 7 bases between the two germline ends. CDR1 SGHDT and CDR2 YYEEEE come from the germline V gene. Here the CDR3 DNA reads TGTGCCAGCAGCTTGTCCGGTCCCTACGAGCAGTACTTC. Residues: CASSLSGPYEQYF.

This chain uses TRBV2 with TRBJ2-7; TRBD1 matches 9 bases. V dropped 4 bases and J dropped 4; count of bases not matched to a gene: 5. This CDR3 region has 14 residues. CDR1 is SNHLY and CDR2 is FYNNEI in the germline V gene. The CDR3 bases are TGTGCCAGCAGTGGACGGGACAGGGCTTACGAGCAGTACTTC. Translated: CASSGRDRAYEQYF.

J is TRBJ2-7 and V is TRBV6-5; a possible D gene is TRBD1 (6 bases). In germline, CDR1 is MNHEY, CDR2 SVGAGI. This CDR3 is built from 14 residues. The V end was cut by 6 bases, the J end by 0 bases, with 12 bases between. The CDR3 nucleotides are TGTGCCAGCAGCCGGACAGACCTCTCCTACGAGCAGTACTTC. Its protein product is CASSRTDLSYEQYF.

The V and J genes are TRBV11-2 and TRBJ1-1; tentative D call: TRBD1 (5 bases). Germline lookup yields CDR1 SGHAT and CDR2 FQNNGV. The CDR3 is made up of 16 amino acids. V lost 4 bases and J 0 bases, leaving 15 bases between the germline ends. Written as DNA, the CDR3 is TGTGCCAGCAGCTCAAGAAGACAGTCCCTGAACACTGAAGCTTTCTTT. Amino acids: CASSSRRQSLNTEAFF.

The chain combines TRBV6-4 with TRBJ2-1, with 9 bases lining up with TRBD2. Germline values: CDR1 MRHNA, CDR2 SNTAGT. This CDR3 has 14 residues. J was trimmed by 9 bases and V by 8 bases; bases with no gene match: 11. The DNA of the CDR3 is TGTGCCAGCGGCCGGCGGGGGGGCGGTAGTGAGCAGTTCTTC. Its translation is CASGRRGGGSEQFF.

This clone is a singleton in its sample. The chain uses TRBV14 and TRBJ2-5; a weak D match, TRBD1 (6 bases). Trimming removed 1 base at V and 1 base at J, with 13 bases between. The germline gives CDR1 SGHDN, CDR2 FVKESK. The CDR3 spans 16 residues. CDR3 loop: CASSQALQGLQETQYF. CDR3 in DNA: TGTGCCAGCAGCCAAGCACTACAGGGCCTCCAAGAGACCCAGTACTTC. Looking up the rest from reference TRBV14 and TRBJ2-5 gives the full variable domain: EAGVTQFPSHSVIEKGQTVTLRCDPISGHDNLYWYRRVMGKEIKFLLHFVKESKQDESGMPNNRFLAERTGGTYSTLKVQPAELEDSGVYFCASSQALQGLQETQYFGPGTRLLVL.